What follows describes a single T cell receptor beta chain. The sample comes from a study of identical twins. CDR1 is DFQATT, CDR2 SNEGSKA, per germline (reference sequence). The CDR3 loop spans 14 amino acids. V was cut by 3 bases and J by 9 bases, with 15 bases left in between. Each CDR3 protein is one row after TCRdb ran MiXCR on the 5' RACE reads. Of 600,000 to 800,000 distinct CDR3 sequences in the sample, about 20% were seen once. The data were also submitted as part of a second study, on T cells expressing NK-cell markers.

Specimen: PBMCs. This TCR was recovered from a young woman in good health. The chain uses TRBV20-1 and TRBJ1-6, with D possibly matching TRBD1 (5 bases). In nucleotides, the CDR3 is TGCAGTGCTAGTTTGCCGGGACCTGGTTCACCCCTCCACTTT. It specifies CSASLPGPGSPLHF.